The 29 T cell receptor beta chains below all came from one sample that was sequenced in a study of T cells after yellow fever vaccination. TCRdb reprocessed the 5' RACE reads via MiXCR and lists one record per CDR3 protein. The data contain approximately 510,000 distinct CDR3 sequences, 21% of them singletons. Here the sequenced sample was PBMCs, taken roughly 20 days after the first yellow fever vaccination. The receptors shown here come from a young man who received the YFV17D yellow fever vaccine.

This clonotype has a handful of counts. The genes are TRBV20-1 and TRBJ1-6, with 7 positions matching TRBD1. The V segment lost 5 bases and the J segment 3 bases; nucleotides outside the gene matches: 7. Germline-derived CDR1 and CDR2 are DFQATT and SNEGSKA (reference sequence). CDR3 length: 15 amino acids. The CDR3 sequence: CSARDSGYYNSPLHF. CDR3 nucleotide sequence: TGCAGTGCTCGGGACAGCGGCTACTATAATTCACCCCTCCACTTT.

In DNA form, the CDR3 reads TGCAGCGTGGCCAGCGGGGGCGAGACCCAGTACTTC. Its protein is CSVASGGETQYF. This chain links TRBV29-1 with TRBJ2-5; 8 bases align to TRBD2. J lost 5 bases, V lost 6 bases, and 5 bases had no gene match. The CDR3 sequence is 12 residues long. CDR1 and CDR2 from the germline V gene are SQVTM and ANQGSEA.

This clonotype was detected a few times. The CDR3 bases are TGTGCCAGCAGTGAATTCGACGGCATGAACACTGAAGCTTTCTTT. Protein sequence: CASSEFDGMNTEAFF. The chain carries TRBV12-3 or TRBV12-4 and TRBJ1-1, with D unclear. This CDR3 has 15 amino acids. Trimming removed 5 bases at V and 0 bases at J, with 13 bases between.

In this sample, this clonotype turned up a few times. The CDR3 region is CASTTIHVGGVTEAFF. Here the CDR3 DNA reads TGTGCCAGTACCACGATCCACGTGGGGGGGGTCACTGAAGCTTTCTTT. The rearrangement joins TRBV19 to TRBJ1-1; TRBD1 is a possible D gene (5 bases). Trimming took off 7 bases at V and 4 bases at J, with 22 bases between the two ends. The germline V gene encodes CDR1 LNHDA and CDR2 SQIVND (reference sequence). The CDR3 runs to 16 residues.

The rearrangement joins TRBV6-5 to TRBJ2-7; 9 bases map to TRBD1. V trimming: 2 bases; J trimming: 3 bases; junction bases outside the gene matches: 8. The CDR3 length is 16 residues. Per the germline V gene, CDR1 is MNHEY and CDR2 is SVGAGI. CDR3 nucleotides: TGTGCCAGCAGTTACAGTTGGGGGACAGGGATCTACGAGCAGTACTTC. This translates into CASSYSWGTGIYEQYF.

The rearrangement joins TRBV20-1 to TRBJ1-2, with 10 nucleotides matching TRBD1. Germline lookup yields CDR1 DFQATT and CDR2 SNEGSKA (reference sequence). CDR3 length: 15 amino acids. The trim removed 6 bases at V and 4 bases at J, leaving 11 bases unmatched. CDR3: CSAPPGQGIGYGYTF. For the CDR3, the DNA is TGCAGTGCCCCACCGGGACAGGGGATTGGCTATGGCTACACCTTC.

J is TRBJ1-5 and V is TRBV2; D is ambiguous. Germline V CDR1 and CDR2: SNHLY, FYNNEI. The CDR3 covers 14 residues. Trimming cost V 3 bases and J 5 bases, with 11 bases left between them. The DNA for the CDR3 is TGTGCCAGCAGTGAGGGTATCGGCGATCAGCCCCAGCATTTT. Protein product: CASSEGIGDQPQHF.

The chain recombines TRBV19 with TRBJ2-1; TRBD2 is a possible D gene (6 bases). Trimming pared 2 bases from V and 4 bases from J, leaving 12 bases between. This CDR3 has 15 amino acids. Germline CDR1 LNHDA, CDR2 SQIVND (reference sequence). The chain's CDR3 is CASSISGGRYNEQFF. The CDR3 DNA follows: TGTGCCAGTAGTATATCCGGGGGTAGATACAATGAGCAGTTCTTC. Using reference TRBV19 and TRBJ2-1 for the parts outside the CDR3, the full variable domain is DGGITQSPKYLFRKEGQNVTLSCEQNLNHDAMYWYRQDPGQGLRLIYYSQIVNDFQKGDIAEGYSVSREKKESFPLTVTSAQKNPTAFYLCASSISGGRYNEQFFGPGTRLTVL.

This clonotype was counted only a few times. This chain links TRBV6-6 with TRBJ1-6; D uncertain. V lost 7 bases to trimming and J lost 10 bases, with 14 bases between them. The CDR3 consists of 13 residues. Germline values: CDR1 MNHNY, CDR2 SVGAGI (reference sequence). Written as DNA, the CDR3 is TGTGCCAGCAATATGCCGGGGAGCTCACCCCTCCACTTT. It codes for CASNMPGSSPLHF.

This clonotype came up a few times. The rearrangement uses TRBV19 and TRBJ1-5, with 9 nucleotides matching TRBD1. Germline V gene sequence: CDR1 LNHDA, CDR2 SQIVND (reference sequence). The CDR3 has 15 residues. After removal of 3 bases from V and 2 bases from J, the junction contained 2 bases not matched to a gene. CDR3 region: CASSMDRGRNQPQHF. The DNA for the CDR3 is TGTGCCAGTAGTATGGACAGGGGACGCAATCAGCCCCAGCATTTT. Complete variable domain (other parts from reference TRBV19 and TRBJ1-5): DGGITQSPKYLFRKEGQNVTLSCEQNLNHDAMYWYRQDPGQGLRLIYYSQIVNDFQKGDIAEGYSVSREKKESFPLTVTSAQKNPTAFYLCASSMDRGRNQPQHFGDGTRLSIL.

V usage is TRBV9 and J usage is TRBJ2-5, with TRBD2 matching over 9 bases. The germline gives CDR1 SGDLS, CDR2 YYNGEE. There are 15 residues in the CDR3. With 0 bases clipped from V and 3 bases from J, the junction kept 3 bases outside the gene matches. Here the CDR3 reads CASSVEAGGEETQYF. The CDR3 DNA reads as TGTGCCAGCAGCGTAGAGGCGGGGGGGGAAGAGACCCAGTACTTC.

V and J are TRBV20-1 and TRBJ2-1; D call uncertain. The germline V and J ends were trimmed by 7 bases and 6 bases, with 16 bases remaining between them. The CDR3 consists of 13 residues. Germline V gene data show CDR1 as DFQATT and CDR2 as SNEGSKA (reference sequence). This chain's CDR3 is CSVNPALGNEQFF. CDR3 nucleotide sequence: TGCAGTGTCAACCCAGCCTTGGGCAATGAGCAGTTCTTC.

This clonotype was counted only a few times. This chain connects TRBV9 to TRBJ2-1; unclear D gene. Germline V lookup: CDR1 SGDLS, CDR2 YYNGEE. The CDR3 is made up of 18 amino acids. Between the trimmed V and J ends, which lost 0 bases and 3 bases, there was a span of 19 bases. Here the CDR3 reads CASSVDGPPRTIYNEQFF. CDR3 bases: TGTGCCAGCAGCGTAGACGGACCCCCGAGAACGATCTACAATGAGCAGTTCTTC.

J is TRBJ1-1 and V is TRBV7-2; D unclear. V lost 0 bases and J 1 base, leaving 9 bases between the germline ends. The germline CDR1 and CDR2 sequences are SGHTA and FQGNSA. This CDR3 is built from 15 residues. CDR3 sequence: CASSLAPVRNTEAFF. The DNA of the CDR3 is TGTGCCAGCAGCTTAGCCCCCGTCAGGAACACTGAAGCTTTCTTT.

This clonotype was seen a handful of times. CDR3 region: CASSDQTGRIGELFF. CDR3 DNA: TGCGCCAGCAGCGACCAGACAGGGAGGATCGGGGAGCTGTTTTTT. This chain links TRBV5-1 with TRBJ2-2; D may be TRBD1 (7 bases). The CDR3 runs 15 residues. CDR1 is SGHRS, CDR2 YFSETQ, per germline. Trimming removed 4 bases from V and 7 bases from J, with 17 bases in between.

The chain joins TRBV2 to TRBJ1-5, with D possibly matching TRBD1 (6 bases). V was cut by 10 bases and J by 7 bases, with 23 bases left in between. The CDR3 is made up of 15 amino acids. Germline values: CDR1 SNHLY, CDR2 FYNNEI. The CDR3 here is CATEEGSYQGQPQHF. CDR3 sequence (DNA): TGTGCCACCGAGGAGGGCAGCTATCAGGGGCAGCCCCAGCATTTT.

This clonotype was seen only a few times. The J gene is TRBJ1-5, the V gene TRBV11-2; D might be TRBD1 (5 bases). The CDR3 extends over 14 amino acids. Germline values: CDR1 SGHAT, CDR2 FQNNGV. V was pared by 6 bases and J by 0 bases, with 9 bases between. CDR3 bases: TGTGCCAGCAGGACAGCGTATAGCAATCAGCCCCAGCATTTT. Amino acid sequence: CASRTAYSNQPQHF. Together with reference TRBV11-2 and TRBJ1-5, the CDR3 gives the full variable domain: EAGVAQSPRYKIIEKRQSVAFWCNPISGHATLYWYQQILGQGPKLLIQFQNNGVVDDSQLPKDRFSAERLKGVDSTLKIQPAKLEDSAVYLCASRTAYSNQPQHFGDGTRLSIL.

V usage is TRBV7-2 and J usage is TRBJ2-2, with TRBD2 matching over 10 bases. The CDR3 has 14 amino acids. The J segment lost 6 bases and the V segment lost 5 bases, leaving 3 bases of the junction unmatched. The germline V gene has CDR1 SGHTA and CDR2 FQGNSA. CDR3 in amino acids: CASSHGTSAGELFF. Written as DNA, the CDR3 is TGTGCCAGCAGCCACGGGACTAGCGCCGGGGAGCTGTTTTTT.

This clonotype was recorded many times. The chain uses TRBV5-4 and TRBJ2-5; D is uncertain. The germline V and J ends were trimmed by 5 bases and 0 bases, with 8 bases remaining between them. Germline assignment: CDR1 SGHNT and CDR2 YYREEE (reference sequence). The CDR3 loop spans 13 amino acids. DNA of the CDR3: TGTGCCAGCAGTGGAGAGAACCAAGAGACCCAGTACTTC. Translated: CASSGENQETQYF.

V is TRBV7-9 and J is TRBJ1-1, with D perhaps matching TRBD1 (6 bases). The CDR3 totals 13 residues. CDR1 SEHNR and CDR2 FQNEAQ come from the germline V gene (reference sequence). V lost 0 bases, J lost 11 bases, and 13 bases lay in between. The DNA of the CDR3 is TGTGCCAGCAGCTTAGCCCGACAGGTCGTCGCTTTCTTT. Its translation is CASSLARQVVAFF.

This clonotype was counted ten times or more. In nucleotides, the CDR3 is TGTGCCAGCAGTTACTCTAAGGGGACCCGACTCAATCAGCCCCAGCATTTT. It encodes CASSYSKGTRLNQPQHF. This sequence joins TRBV6-5 and TRBJ1-5; TRBD1 is a possible D gene (5 bases). This CDR3 comprises 17 residues. Trimming cost V 0 bases and J 3 bases, with 15 bases left between them. Germline CDR1 reads MNHEY; CDR2 reads SVGAGI.

This clonotype has a handful of counts. The chain recombines TRBV12-3 or TRBV12-4 with TRBJ1-2; 10 positions agree with TRBD1. The CDR3 extends over 14 amino acids. V trimming: 5 bases; J trimming: 7 bases; junction bases outside the gene matches: 7. The CDR3 here is CASSPGTGESGYTF. In nucleotides, the CDR3 is TGTGCCAGCAGTCCTGGGACAGGGGAGTCTGGCTACACCTTC.

J is TRBJ1-2 and V is TRBV27; no definite D call. The V gene's germline CDR1 is MNHEY and CDR2 SMNVEV (reference sequence). The CDR3 sequence is 13 residues long. V lost 5 bases to trimming and J lost 0 bases, with 7 bases between them. CDR3 DNA sequence: TGTGCCAGCAGTACCCAAGCTAACTATGGCTACACCTTC. Translating it yields CASSTQANYGYTF.

Only a few counts were recorded for this clonotype. The chain joins TRBV6-1 to TRBJ2-7; 7 bases are shared with TRBD1. The germline CDR1 and CDR2 sequences are MNHNS and SASEGT. CDR3 size: 14 residues. V lost 10 bases and J lost 3; bases outside the gene matches: 12. The CDR3 nucleotides read TGTGCCACCAAACGAGGGGACAGCGTCTACGAGCAGTACTTC. Its translation is CATKRGDSVYEQYF.

The CDR3 nucleotides are TGTGCCAGCAGCCGACTGGGACAGTTTAGAGAAGCTTTCTTT. This gives the protein CASSRLGQFREAFF. The genes are TRBV4-2 and TRBJ1-1, with 7 bases lining up with TRBD1. The germline CDR1 and CDR2 sequences are LGHNA and YNFKEQ. The CDR3 consists of 14 residues. J lost 8 bases, V lost 4 bases, and 10 bases had no gene match.

The gene calls are TRBV18 and TRBJ2-1; 10 nucleotides agree with TRBD2. V shed 1 base and J 6 bases; nucleotides not matched to a gene: 12. The CDR3 is made up of 18 amino acids. Germline lookup yields CDR1 KGHSH and CDR2 LQKENI. The CDR3 sequence: CASSPRSGGASTPNEQFF. CDR3 nucleotide sequence: TGTGCCAGCTCACCACGAAGCGGGGGGGCAAGCACTCCCAATGAGCAGTTCTTC.

This clonotype was recorded a few times. The rearrangement uses TRBV10-3 and TRBJ1-1, with D hard to call. The germline CDR1 and CDR2 sequences are ENHRY and SYGVKD. The CDR3 is 15 residues long. The V and J ends lost 4 bases and 0 bases respectively, with 12 bases between them. This CDR3 is CAISAFRVVNTEAFF. CDR3 nucleotides: TGTGCCATCAGTGCCTTTCGGGTGGTGAACACTGAAGCTTTCTTT.

The V and J genes are TRBV11-3 and TRBJ2-3; tentatively, D is TRBD2 (5 bases). V was cut by 5 bases and J by 4 bases, with 13 bases left in between. This CDR3 region has 14 residues. CDR1 and CDR2 (germline): SGHNT, YENEEA. CDR3 region: CASSGTGVADTQYF. CDR3 DNA: TGTGCCAGCAGCGGTACCGGGGTGGCAGATACGCAGTATTTT. The complete variable domain, with remaining parts taken from reference TRBV11-3 and TRBJ2-3, reads EAGVVQSPRYKIIEKKQPVAFWCNPISGHNTLYWYLQNLGQGPELLIRYENEEAVDDSQLPKDRFSAERLKGVDSTLKIQPAELGDSAVYLCASSGTGVADTQYFGPGTRLTVL.

V usage is TRBV20-1 and J usage is TRBJ1-5; no definite D call. CDR1 is DFQATT, CDR2 SNEGSKA, per germline (reference sequence). V was clipped by 6 bases and J by 6 bases, with 15 bases between them. The CDR3 has 13 residues. CDR3 DNA sequence: TGCAGTGCCAGCGGAGGGCGAGCTCAGCCCCAGCATTTT. This encodes CSASGGRAQPQHF.